This passage covers 4 T cell receptor beta chains from one sample sequenced in a study of tumor-infiltrating lymphocytes in primary liver carcinoma. Starting from roughly 0.5 ug of total RNA, TCR beta cDNA was produced with a primer in the constant region. Generation of the TCR beta libraries relied on three nested multiplex PCR rounds using slightly modified ARM-PCR. TRBV1-TRBV30 forward and Cbeta reverse primers drove the first two roughly 10-cycle rounds. MiXCR, applied by TCRdb to the multiplex PCR reads, yields one record per CDR3 protein. Of fewer than 85,000 distinct CDR3 sequences listed, roughly 69% are singletons. Without any cell sorting, about 19-32 mg of bulk tissue yielded co-extracted RNA and DNA. The specimen sequenced was tumor-adjacent normal liver tissue. These receptors all come from a man in his forties or fifties with primary liver carcinoma and hepatitis B virus infection.

J is TRBJ2-5 and V is TRBV6-5; D remains ambiguous. The V and J ends lost 4 bases and 2 bases respectively, with 14 bases between them. Germline V CDR1 and CDR2: MNHEY, SVGAGI. The CDR3 length is 15 residues. The CDR3 sequence is CASSFSGWEQETQYF. The CDR3 DNA follows: TGTGCCAGCAGTTTCTCGGGCTGGGAACAAGAGACCCAGTACTTC.

As to this clonotype: Because it lacks the conserved phenylalanine or tryptophan at the end, this CDR3 is likely a read error. The V and J genes are TRBV6-2 or TRBV6-3 and TRBJ2-1; D gene unclear. This CDR3 is 14 amino acids long. Germline CDR1 MNHEY, CDR2 SVGEGT. Written as DNA, the CDR3 is TGTGCCAGCAGTTACTCAGCCTATTACAATGAACAGTTCATC. Translating gives CASSYSAYYNEQFI.

This sequence joins TRBV14 and TRBJ1-1, with a weak D call TRBD1 (5 bases). This CDR3 region has 14 residues. V gave up 6 bases and J gave up 2 bases, with 13 bases separating them. Germline assignment: CDR1 SGHDN and CDR2 FVKESK. The CDR3 loop reads CASRSRGGNTEAFF. CDR3 coding DNA: TGTGCCAGCAGGTCCCGGGGGGGAAACACTGAAGCTTTCTTT.

The chain is built from TRBV5-1 and TRBJ2-5; TRBD1 agrees at 12 bases. The length of the CDR3 is 16 residues. CDR1 and CDR2 from the germline V gene are SGHRS and YFSETQ. The ends lost 0 bases at V and 3 bases at J; junction bases unmatched: 3. The DNA of the CDR3 is TGCGCCAGCAGCTTGGGGGGGACAGGGGGCGAAGAGACCCAGTACTTC. Its translation: CASSLGGTGGEETQYF.